A single sample gave rise to the 23 T cell receptor beta chains below, sequenced in a study of shared clonotypes between healthy human individuals. In the naive CD8 group, cells lacked CD45RO and were positively selected for CCR7, so terminally differentiated effector memory CD45RA+ cells were left out. TCRdb's table, derived via immunoSEQ multiplex PCR, lists solely in-frame clones and lacks some. The sample has over 2 million clones; about 95% are singletons. The sample was naive CD8+ T cells sorted from blood. The receptor source for this set is a man aged 18 to 29 in good health.

This chain connects TRBV11-2 to TRBJ2-5, with 8 bases lining up with TRBD2. The CDR3 is made up of 17 amino acids. The germline gives CDR1 SGHAT, CDR2 FQNNGV. With 1 base clipped from V and 2 bases from J, the junction kept 9 bases outside the gene matches. This chain's CDR3 is CASSLGTSRFAQETQYF. Here the CDR3 DNA reads TGTGCCAGCAGCTTAGGGACTAGCAGATTTGCTCAAGAGACCCAGTACTTC.

The chain is built from TRBV6-5 and TRBJ1-2; 9 bases are a match to TRBD1. J gave up 8 bases and V 6 bases, and 7 bases lay outside the gene matches. The CDR3 extends over 13 amino acids. The germline CDR1 and CDR2 sequences are MNHEY and SVGAGI. This CDR3 is CASRTDRGLGYTF. CDR3 coding DNA: TGTGCCAGCAGGACCGACAGGGGGTTAGGCTACACCTTC.

The gene calls are TRBV4-1 and TRBJ2-3; D uncertain. V was cut by 1 base and J by 7 bases, with 6 bases left in between. The CDR3 is made up of 12 amino acids. Germline CDR1 and CDR2: MGHRA and YSYEKL. CDR3 coding DNA: TGCGCCAGCAGCCAAGGTACAAATACGCAGTATTTT. Amino acids: CASSQGTNTQYF.

CDR3 sequence reads: CASSLYLAGGIDTQYF. In DNA form, the CDR3 reads TGTGCCAGCAGTTTATACCTAGCGGGGGGGATAGATACGCAGTATTTT. The rearrangement joins TRBV27 to TRBJ2-3, with 12 nucleotides matching TRBD2. The CDR3 runs 16 residues. Unmatched junction bases numbered 4, after V lost 1 base and J lost 5 bases. In germline, CDR1 is MNHEY, CDR2 SMNVEV (reference sequence).

CDR3 sequence reads: CASSPVMTGNTGELFF. In nucleotides, the CDR3 is TGTGCCAGCTCACCCGTGATGACAGGGAACACCGGGGAGCTGTTTTTT. This chain uses TRBV18 with TRBJ2-2, with D maybe TRBD1 (6 bases). Per the germline V gene, CDR1 is KGHSH and CDR2 is LQKENI. V shed 3 bases and J shed 1 base, with 12 bases lying between them. This CDR3 has 16 amino acids.

Only one count was recorded for this clone. The genes are TRBV5-1 and TRBJ2-7, with TRBD1 identical over 8 bases. V trimming: 0 bases; J trimming: 3 bases; junction bases outside the gene matches: 8. Germline V lookup: CDR1 SGHRS, CDR2 YFSETQ. The CDR3 totals 16 residues. The CDR3 nucleotides are TGCGCCAGCAGCTTGGAGTCCCAGGGGGCGGACTACGAGCAGTACTTC. It is translated as CASSLESQGADYEQYF.

In this sample, this clone turned up a few times. This CDR3 is also generated by other DNA sequences in the sample. The chain joins TRBV4-3 to TRBJ2-7, with TRBD2 identical over 7 bases. Germline loops: CDR1 LGHNA, CDR2 YSLEER. This CDR3 region has 15 residues. The V and J ends lost 0 bases and 0 bases, in that order; junction bases with no gene match: 2. As DNA, the CDR3 is TGCGCCAGCAGCCAAGACCGGGACTACTCCTACGAGCAGTACTTC. It codes for CASSQDRDYSYEQYF.

The J gene is TRBJ2-5, the V gene TRBV15; D is unresolved. Trimming took 3 bases from V and 2 from J, leaving 10 bases between them. Germline CDR1 LNHNV, CDR2 YYDKDF (reference sequence). This CDR3 comprises 14 residues. The CDR3 here is CATSSFGLQETQYF. The DNA of the CDR3 is TGTGCCACCAGCAGTTTCGGGTTACAAGAGACCCAGTACTTC.

V is TRBV27 and J is TRBJ2-5; 9 bases are shared with TRBD1. Germline V CDR1 and CDR2: MNHEY, SMNVEV (reference sequence). V gave up 2 bases and J gave up 5 bases; unmatched junction bases: 3. The CDR3 covers 14 residues. CDR3 sequence reads: CASSLTGGEETQYF. The DNA of the CDR3 is TGTGCCAGCAGTTTAACAGGGGGCGAGGAGACCCAGTACTTC.

This clone was detected ten times or more. Additional DNA sequences in this sample encode the identical CDR3. The chain uses TRBV30 and TRBJ1-5, with 7 bases that match TRBD1. The CDR3 spans 14 residues. CDR1 GTSNPN and CDR2 SVGIG come from the germline V gene (reference sequence). V dropped 3 bases and J dropped 4; count of bases not matched to a gene: 6. Here the CDR3 reads CAWRGTGVNQPQHF. The CDR3 nucleotides are TGTGCCTGGAGGGGAACAGGGGTTAATCAGCCCCAGCATTTT.

The rearrangement joins TRBV7-6 to TRBJ2-3; 7 nucleotides match TRBD1. The V segment lost 1 base and the J segment 0 bases; nucleotides outside the gene matches: 7. The CDR3 covers 17 residues. Germline CDR1 reads SGHVS; CDR2 reads FNYEAQ. The CDR3 nucleotides are TGTGCCAGCAGCTTAGAGCCGGACAGGCTAAGCACAGATACGCAGTATTTT. Protein product: CASSLEPDRLSTDTQYF.

V gene TRBV14 combines with J gene TRBJ2-3; 9 bases fit TRBD2. This CDR3 has 17 residues. Germline V gene sequence: CDR1 SGHDN, CDR2 FVKESK. Losses at the gene ends were 0 bases for V and 3 bases for J; bases not matched to a gene: 7. The DNA for the CDR3 is TGTGCCAGCAGCCAAGACGGTAGCGGGGGTGGGACAGATACGCAGTATTTT. Its translation: CASSQDGSGGGTDTQYF. Full variable domain (outside the CDR3, taken from reference TRBV14 and TRBJ2-3): EAGVTQFPSHSVIEKGQTVTLRCDPISGHDNLYWYRRVMGKEIKFLLHFVKESKQDESGMPNNRFLAERTGGTYSTLKVQPAELEDSGVYFCASSQDGSGGGTDTQYFGPGTRLTVL.

This chain connects TRBV7-8 to TRBJ2-7; 10 bases match TRBD1. The CDR3 covers 15 residues. CDR1 and CDR2 from the germline V gene are SGHVS and FQNEAQ. V was clipped by 8 bases and J by 0 bases; unmatched bases: 7. The chain's CDR3 is CASGRDRGYSYEQYF. CDR3 DNA sequence: TGTGCCAGCGGCCGGGACAGGGGTTACTCCTACGAGCAGTACTTC.

The chain links TRBV5-8 to TRBJ1-1; D remains unclear. V was shortened by 0 bases and J by 8 bases, with 23 bases between the two germline ends. The CDR3 length is 17 residues. CDR1 is SGHTS and CDR2 is YDEGEE in the germline V gene. The CDR3 loop is CASSLDMAYEGRFEAFF. DNA for the CDR3: TGTGCCAGCAGCTTGGACATGGCCTACGAGGGTCGCTTCGAAGCTTTCTTT.

Concerning this clone itself: Other DNA sequences in this specimen translate into the identical CDR3. This chain uses TRBV7-6 with TRBJ2-1; D possibly corresponds to TRBD2 (5 bases). Germline V gene data show CDR1 as SGHVS and CDR2 as FNYEAQ. V lost 1 base to trimming and J lost 8 bases, with 6 bases between them. This CDR3 region has 12 residues. The CDR3, as DNA: TGTGCCAGCAGCTTAGGGCGGGATGAGCAGTTCTTC. Its protein is CASSLGRDEQFF.

V gene TRBV9 combines with J gene TRBJ1-2, with 9 bases fitting TRBD1. The CDR3 extends over 14 amino acids. The germline gives CDR1 SGDLS, CDR2 YYNGEE. Trimming at V came to 4 bases and at J to 4 bases, leaving 5 bases not matched to a gene. This chain's CDR3 is CASSPDRGAYGYTF. The CDR3 DNA sequence: TGTGCCAGCAGCCCTGACAGGGGGGCCTATGGCTACACCTTC.

The chain links TRBV27 to TRBJ1-2, with 8 bases identical to TRBD1. Germline lookup yields CDR1 MNHEY and CDR2 SMNVEV (reference sequence). The V segment lost 5 bases and the J segment 0 bases; nucleotides outside the gene matches: 5. This CDR3 spans 15 amino acids. For the CDR3, the DNA is TGTGCCAGCAGTCCCCAGGACAGGGCTAACTATGGCTACACCTTC. It encodes CASSPQDRANYGYTF.

Notes on this clone: The same CDR3 can be traced to other DNA sequences in this sample. The chain has TRBV30 and TRBJ1-1; D not resolved. Germline V gene sequence: CDR1 GTSNPN, CDR2 SVGIG (reference sequence). This CDR3 spans 13 amino acids. With 0 bases removed from V and 1 base from J, the gap between germline ends came to 6 bases. The CDR3 loop is CAWSVARNTEAFF. The DNA for the CDR3 is TGTGCCTGGAGTGTTGCGCGGAACACTGAAGCTTTCTTT.

J is TRBJ1-5 and V is TRBV28, with TRBD1 matching 7 bases. J gave up 7 bases and V 5 bases, and 8 bases lay outside the gene matches. Germline V CDR1 and CDR2: MDHEN, SYDVKM. The CDR3 sequence is 14 residues long. The CDR3 region is CASSDTGVYQPQHF. The DNA of the CDR3 is TGTGCCAGCAGTGACACAGGGGTTTACCAGCCCCAGCATTTT.

This chain connects TRBV5-1 to TRBJ2-5, with 10 bases fitting TRBD2. The CDR3 length is 15 residues. Germline V CDR1 and CDR2: SGHRS, YFSETQ. With V trimmed by 0 bases and J by 4 bases, 3 bases remained unmatched. The CDR3 sequence: CASSLGLAGAETQYF. CDR3 coding DNA: TGCGCCAGCAGCTTGGGGCTAGCGGGAGCAGAGACCCAGTACTTC. Full variable domain (missing parts from reference TRBV5-1 and TRBJ2-5): KAGVTQTPRYLIKTRGQQVTLSCSPISGHRSVSWYQQTPGQGLQFLFEYFSETQRNKGNFPGRFSGRQFSNSRSEMNVSTLELGDSALYLCASSLGLAGAETQYFGPGTRLLVL.

The CDR3: CASSPRSASSYEQYF. The CDR3 DNA sequence: TGTGCCAGCAGCCCCCGTTCAGCCAGCTCCTACGAGCAGTACTTC. The chain links TRBV11-2 to TRBJ2-7; D not certain. Looked up from germline, CDR1 is SGHAT and CDR2 is FQNNGV. This CDR3 is built from 15 residues. V was cut by 5 bases and J by 0 bases, with 14 bases left in between.

The chain is built from TRBV7-9 and TRBJ1-1, with D possibly matching TRBD1 (6 bases). CDR1 is SEHNR, CDR2 FQNEAQ, per germline (reference sequence). CDR3 length equals 12 residues. V lost 5 bases and J 4 bases, leaving 8 bases between the germline ends. This CDR3 is CASSHRATEAFF. The CDR3 nucleotides read TGTGCCAGCAGCCACAGGGCCACTGAAGCTTTCTTT.

The chain uses TRBV10-2 and TRBJ2-1, with 9 positions matching TRBD2. CDR1 and CDR2 from the germline V gene are WSHSY and SAAADI. The CDR3 covers 17 residues. V lost 2 bases and J lost 4; bases outside the gene matches: 9. The CDR3 region is CASSEPPWREGYNEQFF. In DNA, the CDR3 is TGCGCCAGCAGTGAGCCTCCCTGGCGGGAGGGGTACAATGAGCAGTTCTTC.